This T cell receptor beta chain was observed in a study of T cells in Graves' hyperthyroidism and ophthalmopathy. Researchers took RNA transcripts and amplified the TCR beta CDR3 regions from them. With the HTBI primer set, the TCR CDR3 went through a first round of RT-PCR. Via MiXCR, TCRdb re-called the multiplex PCR reads, giving one row per CDR3 protein. The sample includes roughly 420,000 distinct CDR3 sequences, less than 20% of them seen just once. The source of the PBMCs was 9.5 to 10 ml of fresh peripheral blood. The sample holds a few counts of this clonotype. Trimming took 0 bases from V and 0 from J, leaving 11 bases between them. Germline-derived CDR1 and CDR2 are MNHEY and SVGAGI. This CDR3 has 16 residues.

The TCR originated in a young woman with Graves' hyperthyroidism. The specimen was blood. The chain employs TRBV6-5 and TRBJ1-2; D is ambiguous. The CDR3 DNA sequence: TGTGCCAGCAGTTACTCGAACAGACAAGCTAACTATGGCTACACCTTC. This sequence encodes CASSYSNRQANYGYTF.